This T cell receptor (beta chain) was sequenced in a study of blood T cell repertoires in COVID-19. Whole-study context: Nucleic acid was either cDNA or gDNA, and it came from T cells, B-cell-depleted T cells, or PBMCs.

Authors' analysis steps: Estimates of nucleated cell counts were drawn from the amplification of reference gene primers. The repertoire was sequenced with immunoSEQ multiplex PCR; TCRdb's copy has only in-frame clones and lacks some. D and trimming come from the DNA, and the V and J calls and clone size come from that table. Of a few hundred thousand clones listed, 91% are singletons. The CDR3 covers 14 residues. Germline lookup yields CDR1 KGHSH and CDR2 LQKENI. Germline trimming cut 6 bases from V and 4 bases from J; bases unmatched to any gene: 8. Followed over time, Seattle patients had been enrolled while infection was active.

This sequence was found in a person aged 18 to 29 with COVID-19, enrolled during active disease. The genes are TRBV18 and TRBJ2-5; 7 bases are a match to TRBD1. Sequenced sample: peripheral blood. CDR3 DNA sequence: TGTGCCAGCTCCGGGACAGATAAGGGAGAGACCCAGTACTTC. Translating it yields CASSGTDKGETQYF.